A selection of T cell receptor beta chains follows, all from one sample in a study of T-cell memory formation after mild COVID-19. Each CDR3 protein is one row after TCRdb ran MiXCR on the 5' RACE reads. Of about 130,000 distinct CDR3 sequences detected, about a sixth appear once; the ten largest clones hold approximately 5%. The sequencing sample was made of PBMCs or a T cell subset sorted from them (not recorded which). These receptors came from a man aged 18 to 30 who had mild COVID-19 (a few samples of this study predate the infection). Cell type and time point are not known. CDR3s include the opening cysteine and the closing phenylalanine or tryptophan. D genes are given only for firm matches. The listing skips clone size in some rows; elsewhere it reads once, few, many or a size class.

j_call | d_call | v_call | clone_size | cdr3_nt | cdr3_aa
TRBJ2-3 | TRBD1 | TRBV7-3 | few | TGTGCCAGCAGCCCCTGGACAGGGGGCGCGAATACGCAGTATTTT | CASSPWTGGANTQYF
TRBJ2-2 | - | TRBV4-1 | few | TGCGCCAGCAGCCAAGTGGGGGGACAGCTTACCGGGGAGCTGTTTTTT | CASSQVGGQLTGELFF
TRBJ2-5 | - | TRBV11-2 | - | TGTGCCAGCAGCTTCCAGGGAAGTGGGACCCAGTACTTC | CASSFQGSGTQYF
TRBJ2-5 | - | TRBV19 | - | TGTGCCAGTAGTACCGCGGGCTCCTTCCAAGAGACCCAGTACTTC | CASSTAGSFQETQYF
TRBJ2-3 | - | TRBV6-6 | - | TGTGCCAGCAGACGTGACCCGCCGGATACGCAGTATTTT | CASRRDPPDTQYF
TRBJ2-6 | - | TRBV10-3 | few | TGTGCCATCAGTGAGTCGACGGGTGGCGGGGCCAACGTCCTGACTTTC | CAISESTGGGANVLTF
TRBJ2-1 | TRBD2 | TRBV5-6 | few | TGTGCCAGCAGTTCCGCGGGGGGCCGTGAGCAGTTCTTC | CASSSAGGREQFF
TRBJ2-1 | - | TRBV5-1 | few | TGCGCCAGCGGACTACAGGGGTACAATGAGCAGTTCTTC | CASGLQGYNEQFF
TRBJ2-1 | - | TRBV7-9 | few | TGTGCCAGCATGGAGGGTGGGTTCAATGAGCAGTTCTTC | CASMEGGFNEQFF
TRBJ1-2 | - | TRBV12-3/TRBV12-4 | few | TGTGCCAGCAGAACGTCCGGGGGGCTCGACTATGGCTACACCTTC | CASRTSGGLDYGYTF
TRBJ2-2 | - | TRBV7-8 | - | TGTGCCAGCAGCTTATCACGGGACACCCCCTTGGGAACCGGGGAGCTGTTTTTT | CASSLSRDTPLGTGELFF